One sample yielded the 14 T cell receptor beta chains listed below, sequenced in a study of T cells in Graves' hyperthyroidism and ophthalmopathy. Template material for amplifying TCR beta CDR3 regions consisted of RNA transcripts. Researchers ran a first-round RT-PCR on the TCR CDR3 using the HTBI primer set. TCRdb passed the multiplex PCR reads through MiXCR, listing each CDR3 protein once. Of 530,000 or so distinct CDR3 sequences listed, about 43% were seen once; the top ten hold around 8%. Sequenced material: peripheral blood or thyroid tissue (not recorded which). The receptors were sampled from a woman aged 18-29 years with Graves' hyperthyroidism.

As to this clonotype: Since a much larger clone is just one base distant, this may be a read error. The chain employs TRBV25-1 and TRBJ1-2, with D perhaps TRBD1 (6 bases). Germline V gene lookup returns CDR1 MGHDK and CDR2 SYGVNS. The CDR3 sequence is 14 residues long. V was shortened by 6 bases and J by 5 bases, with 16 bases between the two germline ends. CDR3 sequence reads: CASSFQGKAYGYTF. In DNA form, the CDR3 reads TGTGCCAGCAGCTTCCAGGGGAAGGCTTATGGCTACACCTTC.

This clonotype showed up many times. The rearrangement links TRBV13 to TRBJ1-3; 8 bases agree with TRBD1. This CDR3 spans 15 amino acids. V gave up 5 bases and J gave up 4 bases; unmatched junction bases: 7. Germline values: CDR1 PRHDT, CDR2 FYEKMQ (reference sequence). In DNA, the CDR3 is TGTGCCAGCAGCCCAGACAGGGGCGCAGGAAACACCATATATTTT. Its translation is CASSPDRGAGNTIYF.

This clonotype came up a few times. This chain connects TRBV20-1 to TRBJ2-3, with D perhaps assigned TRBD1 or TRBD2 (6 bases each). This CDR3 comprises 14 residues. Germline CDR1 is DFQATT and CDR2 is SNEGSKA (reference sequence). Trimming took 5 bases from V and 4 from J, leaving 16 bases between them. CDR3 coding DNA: TGCAGTGCTGCAGGGACCGGGGGCCCAGATACGCAGTATTTT. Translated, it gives CSAAGTGGPDTQYF.

The CDR3: CASSFYGSGYGYTF. CDR3 sequence (DNA): TGTGCCAGCAGCTTTTATGGGAGCGGCTATGGCTACACCTTC. V and J are TRBV7-2 and TRBJ1-2; no definite D call. The germline CDR1 and CDR2 sequences are SGHTA and FQGNSA. Between the trimmed V and J ends, which lost 3 bases and 4 bases, there was a span of 12 bases. CDR3 length: 14 amino acids.

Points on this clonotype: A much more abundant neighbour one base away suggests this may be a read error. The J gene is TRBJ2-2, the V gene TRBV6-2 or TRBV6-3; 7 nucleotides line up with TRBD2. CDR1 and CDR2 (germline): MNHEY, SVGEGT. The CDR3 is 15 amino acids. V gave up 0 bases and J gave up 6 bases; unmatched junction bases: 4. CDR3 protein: CASSYSGLIAGELFF. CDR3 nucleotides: TGTGCCAGCAGTTACTCGGGACTAATTGCCGGGGAGCTGTTTTTT.

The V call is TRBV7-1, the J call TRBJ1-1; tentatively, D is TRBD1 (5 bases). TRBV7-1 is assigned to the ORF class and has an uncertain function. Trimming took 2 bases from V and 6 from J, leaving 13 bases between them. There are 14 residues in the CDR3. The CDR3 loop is CASSSPQGGPEAFF. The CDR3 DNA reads TGTGCCAGCAGCTCACCGCAGGGTGGCCCTGAAGCTTTCTTT.

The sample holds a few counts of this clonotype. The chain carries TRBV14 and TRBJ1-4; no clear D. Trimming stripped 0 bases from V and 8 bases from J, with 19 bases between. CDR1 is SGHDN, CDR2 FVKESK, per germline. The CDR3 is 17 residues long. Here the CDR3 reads CASSQELGLARREKLFF. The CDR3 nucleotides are TGTGCCAGCAGCCAAGAATTAGGGCTCGCTCGAAGGGAAAAACTGTTTTTT.

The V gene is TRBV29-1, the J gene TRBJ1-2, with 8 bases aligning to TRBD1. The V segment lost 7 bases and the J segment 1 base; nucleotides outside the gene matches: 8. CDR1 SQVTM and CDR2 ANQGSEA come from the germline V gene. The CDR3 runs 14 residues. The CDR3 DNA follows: TGCAGCGCGACCTTGGACAGGGATAACTATGGCTACACCTTC. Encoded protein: CSATLDRDNYGYTF.

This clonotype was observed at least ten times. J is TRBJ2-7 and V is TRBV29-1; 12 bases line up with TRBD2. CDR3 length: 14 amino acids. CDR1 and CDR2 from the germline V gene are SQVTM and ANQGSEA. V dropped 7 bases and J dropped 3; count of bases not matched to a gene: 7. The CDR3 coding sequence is TGCAGCGCGACGGGACTAGCGGGTTTCTACGAGCAGTACTTC. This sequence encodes CSATGLAGFYEQYF.

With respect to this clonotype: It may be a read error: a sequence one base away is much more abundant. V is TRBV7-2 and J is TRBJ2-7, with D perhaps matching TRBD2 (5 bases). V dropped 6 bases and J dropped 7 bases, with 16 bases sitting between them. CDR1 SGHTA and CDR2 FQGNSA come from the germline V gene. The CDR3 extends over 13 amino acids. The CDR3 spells CASRTPPGWEQYF. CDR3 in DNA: TGTGCCAGCAGGACTCCACCGGGGTGGGAGCAGTACTTC. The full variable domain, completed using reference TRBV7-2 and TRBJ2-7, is GAGVSQSPSNKVTEKGKDVELRCDPISGHTALYWYRQSLGQGLEFLIYFQGNSAPDKSGLPSDRFSAERTGGSVSTLTIQRTQQEDSAVYLCASRTPPGWEQYFGPGTRLTVT.

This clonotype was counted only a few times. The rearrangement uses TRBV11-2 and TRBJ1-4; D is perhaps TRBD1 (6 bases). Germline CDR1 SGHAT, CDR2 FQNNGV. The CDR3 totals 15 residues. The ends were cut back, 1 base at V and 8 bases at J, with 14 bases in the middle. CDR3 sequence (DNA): TGTGCCAGCAGCTTAGTGGCAGGGGAGGACGAAAAACTGTTTTTT. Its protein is CASSLVAGEDEKLFF.

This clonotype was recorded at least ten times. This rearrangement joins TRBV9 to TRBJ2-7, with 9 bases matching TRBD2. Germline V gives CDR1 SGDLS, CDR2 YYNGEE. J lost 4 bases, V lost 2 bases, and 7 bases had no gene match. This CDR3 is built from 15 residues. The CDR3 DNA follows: TGTGCCAGCAGCGTCGATAGCGGGAGCCTATACGAGCAGTACTTC. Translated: CASSVDSGSLYEQYF. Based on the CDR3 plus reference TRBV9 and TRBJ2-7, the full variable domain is DSGVTQTPKHLITATGQRVTLRCSPRSGDLSVYWYQQSLDQGLQFLIQYYNGEERAKGNILERFSAQQFPDLHSELNLSSLELGDSALYFCASSVDSGSLYEQYFGPGTRLTVT.

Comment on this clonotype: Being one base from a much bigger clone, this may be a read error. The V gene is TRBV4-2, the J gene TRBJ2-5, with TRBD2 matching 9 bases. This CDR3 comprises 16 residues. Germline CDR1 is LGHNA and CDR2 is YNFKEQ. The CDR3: CASSQARREGTETQCF. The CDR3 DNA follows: TGTGCCAGCAGCCAAGCGCGGCGGGAGGGGACGGAGACCCAGTGCTTC.

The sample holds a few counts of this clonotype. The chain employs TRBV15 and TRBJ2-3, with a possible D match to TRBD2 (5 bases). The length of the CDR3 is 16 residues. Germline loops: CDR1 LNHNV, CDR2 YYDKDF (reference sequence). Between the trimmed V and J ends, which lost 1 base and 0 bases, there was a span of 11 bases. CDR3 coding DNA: TGTGCCACCAGCAGAGCAGCGGCGGGTAGCACAGATACGCAGTATTTT. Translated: CATSRAAAGSTDTQYF.